This paragraph covers one TCR beta chain sequence. Its target is not known. V gave up 2 bases and J gave up 1 base, with 17 bases separating them. Germline CDR1 reads ENHRY; CDR2 reads SYGVKD. CDR3 length: 17 residues. This entry comes from a study of T cell responses to AZD1222 COVID-19 vaccine. Study findings and constraints: The study found vaccine-associated CD4 TCRs spanning spike, dominant at 160-218 and 743-854.

The table came from immunoSEQ multiplex PCR; TCRdb's copy has only in-frame clones and leaves some out. This table holds some 150,000 clones, roughly nine tenths found once. The specimen was peripheral blood, collected on day 0 of AZD1222 vaccination. The rearrangement joins TRBV10-3 to TRBJ1-1; possibly TRBD1 for D (6 bases). This TCR derives from an adult in good health. In nucleotides, the CDR3 is TGTGCCATCAGTGAGATAAGGGGGGATCCGGGGAACACTGAAGCTTTCTTT. It codes for CAISEIRGDPGNTEAFF.